Below are 20 T cell receptor beta chains sequenced from a single sample in a study of blood T cell repertoires in COVID-19. The table came from immunoSEQ multiplex PCR; TCRdb's copy has only in-frame clones and leaves some out. Of a few hundred thousand clones detected, 89% appear once; the ten largest clones hold over 9%. The sequencing sample was made of PBMCs or T cells enriched from blood (not recorded which). The origin of the receptors is a woman aged 40 to 55 who had recovered from COVID-19.

The rearrangement joins TRBV19 to TRBJ2-7; 9 nucleotides match TRBD1. There are 15 residues in the CDR3. V was clipped by 5 bases and J by 7 bases; unmatched bases: 12. Germline V gene lookup returns CDR1 LNHDA and CDR2 SQIVND (reference sequence). CDR3 bases: TGTGCCAGTAGTCGGGGACAGGGTGAACTGTGGGAGCAGTACTTC. It is translated as CASSRGQGELWEQYF.

This clone was detected once. The rearrangement uses TRBV9 and TRBJ2-3; D not resolved. This CDR3 is built from 15 residues. Trimming left V 0 bases short and J 2 bases short, with 10 bases between. Germline lookup yields CDR1 SGDLS and CDR2 YYNGEE. This CDR3 reads CASSVDGQNTDTQYF. The DNA for the CDR3 is TGTGCCAGCAGCGTAGATGGCCAAAACACAGATACGCAGTATTTT. The full variable domain, completed using reference TRBV9 and TRBJ2-3, is DSGVTQTPKHLITATGQRVTLRCSPRSGDLSVYWYQQSLDQGLQFLIQYYNGEERAKGNILERFSAQQFPDLHSELNLSSLELGDSALYFCASSVDGQNTDTQYFGPGTRLTVL.

The table lists this clone with a count of one. CDR3 nucleotides: TGTGCCAGCAGCCAAGTGGCCGGGACTAGCGGGAGCTCCTACAATGAGCAGTTCTTC. Its protein product is CASSQVAGTSGSSYNEQFF. J is TRBJ2-1 and V is TRBV4-2; the match to TRBD2 covers 14 bases. The germline V gene encodes CDR1 LGHNA and CDR2 YNFKEQ. The CDR3 spans 19 residues. V gave up 1 base and J gave up 0 bases; unmatched junction bases: 5.

V is TRBV24-1 and J is TRBJ1-2; 10 bases align to TRBD1. The V segment lost 8 bases and the J segment 8 bases; nucleotides outside the gene matches: 13. This CDR3 spans 15 amino acids. From germline, CDR1 is KGHDR and CDR2 SFDVKD. CDR3 sequence reads: CATMFRDRGWYGYTF. The CDR3 DNA follows: TGTGCCACCATGTTTAGGGACAGGGGATGGTACGGCTACACCTTC.

The chain carries TRBV9 and TRBJ2-1, with 13 bases fitting TRBD2. Looked up from germline, CDR1 is SGDLS and CDR2 is YYNGEE. The CDR3 runs to 17 residues. The ends lost 3 bases at V and 9 bases at J; junction bases unmatched: 12. The CDR3 sequence: CASSAYLLAGGPVEQFF. The CDR3 bases are TGTGCCAGCAGCGCCTACTTACTAGCGGGGGGGCCAGTTGAGCAGTTCTTC.

V gene TRBV18 combines with J gene TRBJ2-2; tentative D call: TRBD1 (6 bases). CDR3 size: 16 residues. Germline loops: CDR1 KGHSH, CDR2 LQKENI. The V end lost 1 base, the J end lost 4 bases, and 13 bases lay between the germline ends. The DNA for the CDR3 is TGTGCCAGCTCACCACTAAGGGACAAGGGCACCGGGGAGCTGTTTTTT. The encoded protein is CASSPLRDKGTGELFF.

This chain links TRBV5-1 with TRBJ2-1, with 7 bases identical to TRBD2. Germline V gives CDR1 SGHRS, CDR2 YFSETQ. CDR3 length: 15 amino acids. Trimming at V came to 7 bases and at J to 7 bases, leaving 14 bases not matched to a gene. Here the CDR3 reads CASAFLAESGNEQFF. In DNA, the CDR3 is TGCGCCAGCGCGTTCCTAGCGGAGTCAGGAAATGAGCAGTTCTTC.

This chain joins TRBV5-4 and TRBJ2-3; TRBD2 matches 11 bases. V trimming: 4 bases; J trimming: 2 bases; junction bases outside the gene matches: 9. Germline CDR1 SGHNT, CDR2 YYREEE (reference sequence). The CDR3 sequence is 17 residues long. The CDR3 here is CASSTKTSGGTTDTQYF. The CDR3 bases are TGTGCCAGCAGCACCAAAACTAGCGGGGGTACCACAGATACGCAGTATTTT.

The CDR3 DNA reads as TGTGCCACCAGCAGGGCGGCCCCGGCGGGTGGCTACACCTTC. It specifies CATSRAAPAGGYTF. This chain uses TRBV15 with TRBJ1-2; unclear D gene. V was clipped by 3 bases and J by 7 bases, with 15 bases between them. Germline values: CDR1 LNHNV, CDR2 YYDKDF (reference sequence). CDR3 length: 14 amino acids.

This chain uses TRBV11-1 with TRBJ2-1; perhaps TRBD1 as D (6 bases). Germline V lookup: CDR1 SGHAT, CDR2 FQDESV (reference sequence). V lost 1 base to trimming and J lost 2 bases, with 6 bases between them. The CDR3 contains 14 residues. As DNA, the CDR3 is TGTGCCAGCAGCTTAGACAGGGCCTACAATGAGCAGTTCTTC. Translation: CASSLDRAYNEQFF.

V usage is TRBV27 and J usage is TRBJ1-5, with D possibly TRBD1 on 5 matching bases. CDR1 is MNHEY and CDR2 is SMNVEV in the germline V gene (reference sequence). The CDR3 length is 16 residues. The germline V and J ends were trimmed by 9 bases and 1 base, with 19 bases remaining between them. The CDR3: CARRKGTGTSNQPQHF. CDR3 coding DNA: TGTGCCAGACGAAAAGGAACAGGAACCAGCAATCAGCCCCAGCATTTT.

The chain employs TRBV5-1 and TRBJ2-5; weak D call: TRBD2 (6 bases). This CDR3 comprises 14 residues. V lost 3 bases and J 1 base, leaving 10 bases between the germline ends. The germline V gene has CDR1 SGHRS and CDR2 YFSETQ. This CDR3 is CASSSGLAQETQYF. DNA for the CDR3: TGCGCCAGCAGCTCGGGACTCGCCCAAGAGACCCAGTACTTC. The whole variable domain, filled in from reference TRBV5-1 and TRBJ2-5, reads KAGVTQTPRYLIKTRGQQVTLSCSPISGHRSVSWYQQTPGQGLQFLFEYFSETQRNKGNFPGRFSGRQFSNSRSEMNVSTLELGDSALYLCASSSGLAQETQYFGPGTRLLVL.

The CDR3 DNA reads TGTGCCAGCAGTGAATTATTAACGGGAGGATTCAATGAGCAGTTCTTC. This gives the protein CASSELLTGGFNEQFF. The V call is TRBV25-1, the J call TRBJ2-1, with TRBD2 matching 7 bases. CDR3 length: 16 residues. Germline lookup yields CDR1 MGHDK and CDR2 SYGVNS. V gave up 1 base and J gave up 6 bases; unmatched junction bases: 9.

This rearrangement joins TRBV30 to TRBJ2-7, with D perhaps TRBD1 (6 bases). This CDR3 has 15 amino acids. Germline V CDR1 and CDR2: GTSNPN, SVGIG (reference sequence). V was clipped by 2 bases and J by 0 bases, with 14 bases between them. CDR3 residues: CAWSPGTPSSYEQYF. The CDR3 DNA reads TGTGCCTGGAGTCCCGGGACACCGTCCTCCTACGAGCAGTACTTC.

The sample holds one count of this clone. This chain connects TRBV5-4 to TRBJ1-6; 7 nucleotides agree with TRBD1. Germline CDR1 reads SGHNT; CDR2 reads YYREEE (reference sequence). V lost 0 bases to trimming and J lost 9 bases; unmatched junction nucleotides: 9. There are 16 residues in the CDR3. CDR3 sequence: CASSLDRDRKSSPLHF. The CDR3 DNA reads as TGTGCCAGCAGCTTGGACCGGGACAGAAAAAGTTCACCCCTCCACTTT.

This clone was detected only once. The chain uses TRBV25-1 and TRBJ1-3, with D possibly TRBD1 on 6 matching bases. V lost 8 bases, J lost 3 bases, and 11 bases lay in between. This CDR3 region has 13 residues. CDR1 and CDR2 (germline): MGHDK, SYGVNS. This CDR3 is CASREGGGNTIYF. The CDR3 region has the DNA TGTGCCAGCCGAGAAGGGGGTGGAAACACCATATATTTT. The full variable domain, rest sourced from reference TRBV25-1 and TRBJ1-3, is EADIYQTPRYLVIGTGKKITLECSQTMGHDKMYWYQQDPGMELHLIHYSYGVNSTEKGDLSSESTVSRIRTEHFPLTLESARPSHTSQYLCASREGGGNTIYFGEGSWLTVV.

The chain joins TRBV29-1 to TRBJ2-1; TRBD1 might be the D (6 bases). In germline, CDR1 is SQVTM, CDR2 ANQGSEA. CDR3 length equals 12 residues. Trimming left V 4 bases short and J 5 bases short, with 9 bases between. The CDR3 spells CSVGGPNNEQFF. The CDR3 nucleotides read TGCAGCGTTGGGGGGCCGAACAATGAGCAGTTCTTC.

This rearrangement joins TRBV10-3 to TRBJ2-2; 7 nucleotides match TRBD1. V dropped 7 bases and J dropped 1; count of bases not matched to a gene: 12. CDR3 length: 17 residues. Germline V gene sequence: CDR1 ENHRY, CDR2 SYGVKD. The CDR3 DNA reads TGTGCCATCAAAAGAGCAGGGGGTTATGAGAACACCGGGGAGCTGTTTTTT. This encodes CAIKRAGGYENTGELFF.

DNA of the CDR3: TGCGCCACTTTGGACAGGGTAACTGAAGCTTTCTTT. Its protein is CATLDRVTEAFF. The chain employs TRBV10-2 and TRBJ1-1, with 8 positions matching TRBD1. The CDR3 runs 12 residues. After removal of 10 bases from V and 5 bases from J, the junction contained 6 bases not matched to a gene. From germline, CDR1 is WSHSY and CDR2 SAAADI.

This clone has only one observation. Other nucleotide sequences from this sample produce the same CDR3. This chain joins TRBV9 and TRBJ2-7, with D tentatively TRBD2 (6 bases). V was shortened by 0 bases and J by 3 bases, with 13 bases between the two germline ends. The CDR3 loop spans 15 amino acids. Germline V gene lookup returns CDR1 SGDLS and CDR2 YYNGEE. The DNA for the CDR3 is TGTGCCAGCAGCGTAGGAGGAGGAGGGGACTACGAGCAGTACTTC. This encodes CASSVGGGGDYEQYF.